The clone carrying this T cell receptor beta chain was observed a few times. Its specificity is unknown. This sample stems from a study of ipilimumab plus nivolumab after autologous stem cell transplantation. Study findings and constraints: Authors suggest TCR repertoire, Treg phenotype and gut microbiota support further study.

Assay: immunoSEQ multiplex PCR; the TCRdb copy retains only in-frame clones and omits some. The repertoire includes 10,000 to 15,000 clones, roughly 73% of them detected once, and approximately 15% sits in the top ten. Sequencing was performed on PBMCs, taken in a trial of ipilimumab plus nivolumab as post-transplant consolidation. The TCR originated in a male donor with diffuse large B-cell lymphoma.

CDR3 region: CASSFSRGGLQTQYF. CDR3 DNA sequence: TGCGCCAGCAGCTTCTCAAGGGGGGGGTTACAGACCCAGTACTTC. This chain connects TRBV5-1 to TRBJ2-5; TRBD2 is a possible D gene (7 bases). Germline V gene sequence: CDR1 SGHRS, CDR2 YFSETQ. This CDR3 is 15 amino acids long. The V end lost 2 bases, the J end lost 6 bases, and 17 bases lay between the germline ends.